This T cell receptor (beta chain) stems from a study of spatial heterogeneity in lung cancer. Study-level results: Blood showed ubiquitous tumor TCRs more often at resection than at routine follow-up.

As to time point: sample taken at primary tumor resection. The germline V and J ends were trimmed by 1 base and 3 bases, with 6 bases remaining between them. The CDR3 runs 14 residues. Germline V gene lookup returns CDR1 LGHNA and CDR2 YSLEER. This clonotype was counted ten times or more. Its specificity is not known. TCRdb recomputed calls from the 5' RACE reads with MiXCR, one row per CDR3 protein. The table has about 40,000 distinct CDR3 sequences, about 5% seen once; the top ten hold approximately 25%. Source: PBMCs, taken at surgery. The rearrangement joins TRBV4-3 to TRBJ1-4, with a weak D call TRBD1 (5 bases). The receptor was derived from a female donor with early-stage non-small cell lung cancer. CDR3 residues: CASSQGGANEKLFF. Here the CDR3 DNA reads TGCGCCAGCAGCCAAGGAGGGGCTAATGAAAAACTGTTTTTT.